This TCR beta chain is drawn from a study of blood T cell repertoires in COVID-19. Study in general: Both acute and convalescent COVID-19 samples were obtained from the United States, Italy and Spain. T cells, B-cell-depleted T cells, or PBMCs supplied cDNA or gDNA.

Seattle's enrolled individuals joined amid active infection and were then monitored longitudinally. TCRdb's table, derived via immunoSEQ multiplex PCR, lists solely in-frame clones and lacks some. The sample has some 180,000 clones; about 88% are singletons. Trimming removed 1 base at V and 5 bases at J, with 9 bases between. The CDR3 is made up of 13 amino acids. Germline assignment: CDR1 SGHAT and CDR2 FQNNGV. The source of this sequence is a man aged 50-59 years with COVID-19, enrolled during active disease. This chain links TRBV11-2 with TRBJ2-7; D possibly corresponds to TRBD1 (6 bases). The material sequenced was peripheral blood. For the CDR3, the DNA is TGTGCCAGCAGCTTAGCAGGGGCAGACGAGCAGTACTTC. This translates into CASSLAGADEQYF.